The sequence of this TCR beta chain was determined in a study of T cell responses to AZD1222 COVID-19 vaccine. Regarding this clone: Antigen specificity is unknown.

Sequencing used immunoSEQ multiplex PCR; TCRdb keeps in-frame clones, though not all of them. The sample contains about 100,000 clones, roughly 91% of which appear only once. Study-level findings and limits: Nearly half of spike-specific TCRs reportedly go after variant regions that carry no mutations.

The ends lost 4 bases at V and 5 bases at J; junction bases unmatched: 3. The CDR3 sequence is 15 residues long. Germline V CDR1 and CDR2: SGHRS, YFSETQ. The input for sequencing was peripheral blood, taken on day 0 of AZD1222 vaccination. The chain has TRBV5-1 and TRBJ2-3, with 14 bases fitting TRBD2. The origin of this receptor is an adult in good health. The CDR3 DNA reads TGCGCCAGCAGCAGGGGACTAGCGGGAGAAGATACGCAGTATTTT. Amino acids: CASSRGLAGEDTQYF. Full variable domain (rest looked up from reference TRBV5-1 and TRBJ2-3): KAGVTQTPRYLIKTRGQQVTLSCSPISGHRSVSWYQQTPGQGLQFLFEYFSETQRNKGNFPGRFSGRQFSNSRSEMNVSTLELGDSALYLCASSRGLAGEDTQYFGPGTRLTVL.